This T cell receptor beta chain is drawn from a study of blood T cell repertoires in COVID-19. Overall study: Acute-phase and convalescent COVID-19 samples originated in the United States, Italy and Spain. The cDNA or gDNA used as material had been derived from T cells, B-cell-depleted T cells, or PBMCs.

The CDR3 runs 16 residues. The V end lost 0 bases, the J end lost 4 bases, and 15 bases lay between the germline ends. The germline gives CDR1 LNHNV, CDR2 YYDKDF (reference sequence). Study processing details: Reference gene primer amplification gave nucleated cell count estimates. Data came from immunoSEQ multiplex PCR; TCRdb stores just in-frame clones and leaves some out. V and J calls and clone size are those listed in that table; D and trimming were worked out from the DNA. This sample has 90,000 to 100,000 clones, with 90% found just once. The chain recombines TRBV15 with TRBJ2-5; possibly TRBD2 for D (5 bases). This TCR was sampled from a man in his fifties or sixties with acute or convalescent COVID-19. The sequenced material came from peripheral blood. CDR3 in DNA: TGTGCCACCAGCAGAGATTTCTGGACTTATGGAGAGACCCAGTACTTC. Amino acids: CATSRDFWTYGETQYF.